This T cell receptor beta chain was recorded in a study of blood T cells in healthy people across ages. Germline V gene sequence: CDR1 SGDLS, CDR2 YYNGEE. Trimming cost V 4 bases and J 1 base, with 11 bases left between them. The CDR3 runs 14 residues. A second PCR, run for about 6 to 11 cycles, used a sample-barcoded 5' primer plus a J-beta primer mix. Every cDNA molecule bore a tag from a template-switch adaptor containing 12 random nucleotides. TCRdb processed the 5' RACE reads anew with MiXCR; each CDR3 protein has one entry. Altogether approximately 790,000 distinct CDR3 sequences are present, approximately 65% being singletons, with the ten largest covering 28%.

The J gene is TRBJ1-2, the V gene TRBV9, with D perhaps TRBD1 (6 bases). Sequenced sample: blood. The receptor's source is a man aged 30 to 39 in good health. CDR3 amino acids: CASSSTGFNYGYTF. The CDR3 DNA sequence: TGTGCCAGCAGCTCCACAGGGTTTAACTATGGCTACACCTTC.